This T cell receptor beta chain originates from a study of CD8 T cells in Susac syndrome. V shed 5 bases, J shed 0 bases, and the junction held 9 bases outside the gene matches. Germline loops: CDR1 MNHEY, CDR2 SMNVEV (reference sequence). The CDR3 consists of 17 residues. Sequencing of TCR beta covered CD8+ and CD4+ T cells obtained from blood. The RNA, about 0.5 to 1 ug, was put through reverse transcription using random hexamers. The authors amplified TCR beta CDR3 across 54 Vbeta and 13 Jbeta using immunoSEQ multiplex PCR. TCRdb itself ran the immunoSEQ multiplex PCR reads through MiXCR, one entry per CDR3 protein. The sample has approximately 190,000 distinct CDR3 sequences, approximately 93% seen once.

The V and J genes are TRBV27 and TRBJ2-1, with 8 bases lining up with TRBD2. The sequence derives from a human donor in good health. Material for sequencing was CD4+ T cells from PBMCs. The CDR3 protein is CASSRRLAGSSYNEQFF. CDR3 nucleotide sequence: TGTGCCAGCAGTCGCCGTTTAGCGGGGAGCTCCTACAATGAGCAGTTCTTC.